This T cell receptor (beta chain) is drawn from a study of blood T cell repertoires in COVID-19. The germline V gene encodes CDR1 LNHDA and CDR2 SQIVND (reference sequence). The CDR3 has 14 amino acids. The V end lost 3 bases, the J end lost 5 bases, and 11 bases lay between the germline ends. In assigning cohorts, the study relied on participant-reported clinical history. The data were produced by immunoSEQ multiplex PCR, yet TCRdb's version contains in-frame clones alone and is incomplete. The data hold 200,000 to 250,000 clones, with around 90% observed a single time. The chain is built from TRBV19 and TRBJ1-3; D not certain. The sequenced sample was PBMCs or T cells enriched from blood (not recorded which). The receptor comes from a woman aged 30 to 39 who had been exposed to COVID-19. The CDR3 region is CASSILSERNTIYF. The CDR3 coding sequence is TGTGCCAGTAGTATTTTGTCAGAAAGAAACACCATATATTTT.